The clone carrying this T cell receptor (beta chain) was detected only once. The target antigen is unknown. Produced via immunoSEQ multiplex PCR; TCRdb's table is partial and in-frame only. Of approximately 58,000 clones detected, approximately 82% appear once; the ten largest clones hold 25% to 35%. The data were taken from a study of lymphopenia after photon versus proton radiotherapy. Study conclusions and caveats: A bigger post-nadir fall in TCR diversity correlated inversely with survival time in deceased patients. Photon-treated patients lost naive T cells and TCR diversity; proton-treated stayed stable. Authors raise, but do not show, better survival with proton therapy. After lymphocyte nadir, photon-treated repertoires showed oligoclonal expansion, especially CD8+ Temra.

There are 16 residues in the CDR3. Germline V gives CDR1 MNHNY, CDR2 SVGAGI (reference sequence). Trimming left V 2 bases short and J 1 base short, with 14 bases between. The clonotype originates from a man in his fifties with gastric cancer. Source: peripheral blood, taken from a patient treated with photon-based radiotherapy. J is TRBJ1-2 and V is TRBV6-6, with D unresolved. In DNA, the CDR3 is TGTGCCAGCAGTTACGGTGAACTTAATATTAACTATGGCTACACCTTC. Translation: CASSYGELNINYGYTF.